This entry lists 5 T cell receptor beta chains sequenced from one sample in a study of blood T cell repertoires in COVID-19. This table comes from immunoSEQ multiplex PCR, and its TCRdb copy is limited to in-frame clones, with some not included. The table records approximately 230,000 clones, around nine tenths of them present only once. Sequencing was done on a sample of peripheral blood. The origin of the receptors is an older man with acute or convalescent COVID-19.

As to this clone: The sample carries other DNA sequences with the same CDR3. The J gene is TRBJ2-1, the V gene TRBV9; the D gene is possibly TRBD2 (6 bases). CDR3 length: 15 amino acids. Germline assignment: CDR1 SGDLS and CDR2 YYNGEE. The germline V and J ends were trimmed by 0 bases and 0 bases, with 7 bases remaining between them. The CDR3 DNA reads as TGTGCCAGCAGCGTAGGGGGGGACTCCTACAATGAGCAGTTCTTC. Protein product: CASSVGGDSYNEQFF.

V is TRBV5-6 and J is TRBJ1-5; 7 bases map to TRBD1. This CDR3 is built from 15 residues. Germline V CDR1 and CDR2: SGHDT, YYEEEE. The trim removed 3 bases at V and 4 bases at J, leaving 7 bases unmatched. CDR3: CASSSPGQRNQPQHF. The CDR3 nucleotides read TGTGCCAGCAGCTCACCGGGACAGAGAAATCAGCCCCAGCATTTT.

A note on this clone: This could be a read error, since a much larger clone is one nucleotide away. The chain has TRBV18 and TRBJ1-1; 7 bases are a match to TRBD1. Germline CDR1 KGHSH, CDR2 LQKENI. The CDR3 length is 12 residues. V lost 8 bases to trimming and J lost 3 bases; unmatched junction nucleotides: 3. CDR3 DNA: TGTGCCAGCAGCAGGGGGGACACTGAAGCTTTCTTT. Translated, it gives CASSRGDTEAFF. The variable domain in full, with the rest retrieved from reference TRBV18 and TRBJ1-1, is NAGVMQNPRHLVRRRGQEARLRCSPMKGHSHVYWYRQLPEEGLKFMVYLQKENIIDESGMPKERFSAEFPKEGPSILRIQQVVRGDSAAYFCASSRGDTEAFFGQGTRLTVV.

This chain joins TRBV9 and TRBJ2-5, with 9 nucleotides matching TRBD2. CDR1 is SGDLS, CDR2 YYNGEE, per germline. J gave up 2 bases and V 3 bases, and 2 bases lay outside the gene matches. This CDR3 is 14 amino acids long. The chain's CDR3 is CASSATSGQETQYF. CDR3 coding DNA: TGTGCCAGCAGCGCGACTAGCGGACAAGAGACCCAGTACTTC.

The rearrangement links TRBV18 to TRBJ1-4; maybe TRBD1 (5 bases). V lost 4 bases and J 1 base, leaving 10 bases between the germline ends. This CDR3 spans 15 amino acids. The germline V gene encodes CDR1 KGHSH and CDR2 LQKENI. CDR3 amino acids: CASSQGVGTNEKLFF. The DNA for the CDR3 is TGTGCCAGCTCACAAGGGGTTGGAACTAATGAAAAACTGTTTTTT. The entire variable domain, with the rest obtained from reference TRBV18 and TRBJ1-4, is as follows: NAGVMQNPRHLVRRRGQEARLRCSPMKGHSHVYWYRQLPEEGLKFMVYLQKENIIDESGMPKERFSAEFPKEGPSILRIQQVVRGDSAAYFCASSQGVGTNEKLFFGSGTQLSVL.